This TCR beta chain stems from a study of molecular identifiers for immune sequencing clone quantification. TCRdb reanalysed the PCR reads using MiXCR and keeps one entry per CDR3 protein. The top ten clones hold roughly 0.99% of a sample with tens of thousands of distinct CDR3 sequences, under 25% of them seen once. Trimming stripped 5 bases from V and 0 bases from J, with 11 bases between. Germline CDR1 and CDR2: SEHNR and FQNEAQ (reference sequence). The CDR3 sequence is 15 residues long. The material sequenced was naive CD8+ T cells from blood, with Jurkat cell RNA spiked in. Subset of the sample: FACS-sorted CD8+CD4-CCR7+CD45RA+ naive T cells. The V gene is TRBV7-9, the J gene TRBJ2-1; D tentatively reads TRBD1 or TRBD2 (6 bases each). This sequence was found in a human donor in good health. Some libraries in this study had Jurkat cell RNA spiked in. The CDR3 protein is CASSAAGHSYNEQFF. The CDR3 nucleotides read TGTGCCAGCAGCGCCGCGGGACACTCCTACAATGAGCAGTTCTTC.